This T cell receptor beta chain appears in the sequencing data of a study of blood T cell repertoires in COVID-19. The table came from immunoSEQ multiplex PCR; TCRdb's copy has only in-frame clones and leaves some out. The sample shows approximately 250,000 clones, roughly 88% of them seen only once. The germline gives CDR1 SNHLY, CDR2 FYNNEI. With 8 bases removed from V and 3 bases from J, the gap between germline ends came to 10 bases. The CDR3 length is 12 residues. The clonotype was recovered from a middle-aged man who had recovered from COVID-19. V gene TRBV2 combines with J gene TRBJ1-2; TRBD1 is a possible D gene (5 bases). The sequencing input was peripheral blood. The CDR3 is CASSGADYGYTF. CDR3 bases: TGTGCCAGCTCTGGGGCGGACTATGGCTACACCTTC.